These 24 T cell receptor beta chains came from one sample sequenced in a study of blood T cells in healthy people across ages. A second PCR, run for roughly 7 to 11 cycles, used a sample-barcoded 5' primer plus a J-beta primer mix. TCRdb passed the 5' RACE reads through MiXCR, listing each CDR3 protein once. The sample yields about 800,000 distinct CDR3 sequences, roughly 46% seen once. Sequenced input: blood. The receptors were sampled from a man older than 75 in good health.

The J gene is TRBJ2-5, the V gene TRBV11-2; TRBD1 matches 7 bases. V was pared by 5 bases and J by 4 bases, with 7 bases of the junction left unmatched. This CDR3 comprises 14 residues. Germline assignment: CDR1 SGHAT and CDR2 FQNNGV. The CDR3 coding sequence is TGTGCCAGCAGCACCGGGGACAGTGTAGAGACCCAGTACTTC. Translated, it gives CASSTGDSVETQYF.

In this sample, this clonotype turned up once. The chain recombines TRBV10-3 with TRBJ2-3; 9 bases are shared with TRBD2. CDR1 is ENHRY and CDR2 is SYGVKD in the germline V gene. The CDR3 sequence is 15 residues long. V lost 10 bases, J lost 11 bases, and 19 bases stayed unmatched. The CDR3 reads CASHIGTSPNERQYF. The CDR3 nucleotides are TGTGCCAGTCACATCGGGACTAGCCCGAACGAGCGGCAGTATTTT.

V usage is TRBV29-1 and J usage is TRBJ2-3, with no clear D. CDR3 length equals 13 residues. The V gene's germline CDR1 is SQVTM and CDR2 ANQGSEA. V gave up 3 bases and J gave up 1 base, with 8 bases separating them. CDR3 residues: CSVDLDGTDTQYF. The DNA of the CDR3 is TGCAGCGTTGACCTAGACGGCACAGATACGCAGTATTTT.

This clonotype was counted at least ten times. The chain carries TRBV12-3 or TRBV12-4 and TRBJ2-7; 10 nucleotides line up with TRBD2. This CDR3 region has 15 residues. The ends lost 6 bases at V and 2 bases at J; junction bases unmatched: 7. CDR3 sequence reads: CASSLGLAVTYEQYF. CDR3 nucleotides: TGTGCCAGCAGCCTCGGACTAGCGGTTACCTACGAGCAGTACTTC.

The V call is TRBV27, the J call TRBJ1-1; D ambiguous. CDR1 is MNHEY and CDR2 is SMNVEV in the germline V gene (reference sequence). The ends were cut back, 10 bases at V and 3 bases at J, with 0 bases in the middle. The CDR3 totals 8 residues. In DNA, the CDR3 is TGTGCCAACACTGAAGCTTTCTTT. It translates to CANTEAFF.

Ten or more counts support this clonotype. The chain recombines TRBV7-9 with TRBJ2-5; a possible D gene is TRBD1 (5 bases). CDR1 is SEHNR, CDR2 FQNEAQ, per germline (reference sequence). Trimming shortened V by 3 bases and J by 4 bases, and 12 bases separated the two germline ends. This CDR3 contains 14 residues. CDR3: CASSFSRVGETQYF. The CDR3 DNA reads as TGTGCCAGCAGCTTCTCCAGGGTGGGAGAGACCCAGTACTTC.

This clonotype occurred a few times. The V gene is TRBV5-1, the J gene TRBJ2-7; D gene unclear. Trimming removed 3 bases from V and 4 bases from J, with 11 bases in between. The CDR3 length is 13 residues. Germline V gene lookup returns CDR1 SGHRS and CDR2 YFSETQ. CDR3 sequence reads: CASSSELGYEQYF. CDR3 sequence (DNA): TGCGCCAGCAGCTCAGAGCTAGGATACGAGCAGTACTTC.

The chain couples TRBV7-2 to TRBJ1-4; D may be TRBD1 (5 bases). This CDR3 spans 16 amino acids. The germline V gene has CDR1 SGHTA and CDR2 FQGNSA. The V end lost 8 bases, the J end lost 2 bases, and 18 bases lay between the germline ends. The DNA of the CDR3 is TGTGCCAGCGGGCAAACTCCGGGACCGACTAATGAAAAACTGTTTTTT. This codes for CASGQTPGPTNEKLFF.

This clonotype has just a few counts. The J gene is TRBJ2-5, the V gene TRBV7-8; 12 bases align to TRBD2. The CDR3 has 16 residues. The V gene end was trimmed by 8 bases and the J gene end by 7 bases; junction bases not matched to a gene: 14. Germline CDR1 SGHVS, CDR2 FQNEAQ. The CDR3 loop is CASGLAGTHLGGTQYF. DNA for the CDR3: TGTGCCAGCGGACTAGCGGGGACCCACTTAGGAGGGACCCAGTACTTC. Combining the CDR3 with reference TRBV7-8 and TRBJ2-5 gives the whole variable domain GAGVSQSPRYKVAKRGQDVALRCDPISGHVSLFWYQQALGQGPEFLTYFQNEAQLDKSGLPSDRFFAERPEGSVSTLKIQRTQQEDSAVYLCASGLAGTHLGGTQYFGPGTRLLVL.

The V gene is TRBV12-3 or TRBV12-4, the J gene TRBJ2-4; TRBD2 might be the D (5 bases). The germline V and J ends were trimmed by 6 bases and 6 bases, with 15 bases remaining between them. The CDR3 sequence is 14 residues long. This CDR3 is CASSPLTGINIQYF. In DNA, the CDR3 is TGTGCCAGCAGCCCTCTTACCGGGATAAACATTCAGTACTTC.

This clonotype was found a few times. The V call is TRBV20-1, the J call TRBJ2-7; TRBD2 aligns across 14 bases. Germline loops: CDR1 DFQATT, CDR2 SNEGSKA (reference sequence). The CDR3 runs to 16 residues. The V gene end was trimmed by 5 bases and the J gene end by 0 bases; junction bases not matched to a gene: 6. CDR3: CSAGLAGGPSSYEQYF. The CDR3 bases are TGCAGTGCTGGACTAGCGGGGGGTCCCTCCTCCTACGAGCAGTACTTC.

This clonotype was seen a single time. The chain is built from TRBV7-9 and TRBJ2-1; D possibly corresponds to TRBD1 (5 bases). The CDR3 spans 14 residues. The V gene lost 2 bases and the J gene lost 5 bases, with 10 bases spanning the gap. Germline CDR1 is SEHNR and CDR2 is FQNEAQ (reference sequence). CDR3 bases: TGTGCCAGCAGCTTAACAGGACAACACAATGAGCAGTTCTTC. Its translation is CASSLTGQHNEQFF.

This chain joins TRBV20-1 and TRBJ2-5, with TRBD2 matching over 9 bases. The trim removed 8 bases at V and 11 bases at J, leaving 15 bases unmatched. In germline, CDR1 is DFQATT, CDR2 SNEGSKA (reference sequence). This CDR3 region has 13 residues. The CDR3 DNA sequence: TGCAGTACTTTAGCGGGAGATGGCAATGAGCAGTACTTC. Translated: CSTLAGDGNEQYF.

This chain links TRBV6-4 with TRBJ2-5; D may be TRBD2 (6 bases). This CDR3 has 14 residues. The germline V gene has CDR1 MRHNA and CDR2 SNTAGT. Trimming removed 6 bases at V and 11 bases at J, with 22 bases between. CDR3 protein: CASSHEGGDNEQYF. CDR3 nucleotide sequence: TGTGCCAGCAGCCACGAGGGAGGAGACAATGAGCAGTACTTC.

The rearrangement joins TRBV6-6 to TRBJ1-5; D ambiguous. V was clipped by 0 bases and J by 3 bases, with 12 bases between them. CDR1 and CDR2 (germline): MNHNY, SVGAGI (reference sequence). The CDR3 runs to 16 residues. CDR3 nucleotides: TGTGCCAGCAGTTACTCGAAGGGTTGGGACAATCAGCCCCAGCATTTT. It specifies CASSYSKGWDNQPQHF.

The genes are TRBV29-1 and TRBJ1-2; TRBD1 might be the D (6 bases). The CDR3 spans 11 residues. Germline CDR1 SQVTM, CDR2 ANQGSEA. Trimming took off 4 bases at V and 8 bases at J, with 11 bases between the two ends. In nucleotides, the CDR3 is TGCAGCGTTGGGGGGCTGGAGGGCTACACCTTC. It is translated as CSVGGLEGYTF. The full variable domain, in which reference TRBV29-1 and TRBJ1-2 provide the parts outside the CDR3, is SAVISQKPSRDICQRGTSLTIQCQVDSQVTMMFWYRQQPGQSLTLIATANQGSEATYESGFVIDKFPISRPNLTFSTLTVSNMSPEDSSIYLCSVGGLEGYTFGSGTRLTVV.

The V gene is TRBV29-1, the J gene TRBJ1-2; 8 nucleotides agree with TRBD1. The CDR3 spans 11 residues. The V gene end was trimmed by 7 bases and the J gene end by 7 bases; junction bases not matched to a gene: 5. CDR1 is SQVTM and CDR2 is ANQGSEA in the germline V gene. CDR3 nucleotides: TGCAGCGGCCGGACAGGGCGTGGCTACACCTTC. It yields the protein CSGRTGRGYTF.

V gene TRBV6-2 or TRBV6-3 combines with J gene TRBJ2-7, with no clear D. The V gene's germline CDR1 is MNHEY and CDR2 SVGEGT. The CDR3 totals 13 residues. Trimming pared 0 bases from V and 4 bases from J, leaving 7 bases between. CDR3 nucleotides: TGTGCCAGCAGTTACTCATGGGATTACGAGCAGTACTTC. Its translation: CASSYSWDYEQYF.

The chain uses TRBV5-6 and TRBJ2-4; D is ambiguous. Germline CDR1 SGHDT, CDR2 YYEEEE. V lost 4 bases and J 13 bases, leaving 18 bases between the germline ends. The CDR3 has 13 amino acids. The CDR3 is CASSRTPDGEQYF. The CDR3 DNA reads TGTGCCAGCAGCCGAACACCCGATGGAGAGCAGTACTTC.

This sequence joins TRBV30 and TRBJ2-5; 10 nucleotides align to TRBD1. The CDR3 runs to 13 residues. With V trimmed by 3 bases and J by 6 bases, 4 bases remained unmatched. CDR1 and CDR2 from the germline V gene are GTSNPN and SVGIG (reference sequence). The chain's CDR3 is CAWSRDRGQTQYF. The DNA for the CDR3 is TGTGCCTGGAGCAGGGACAGGGGACAGACCCAGTACTTC.

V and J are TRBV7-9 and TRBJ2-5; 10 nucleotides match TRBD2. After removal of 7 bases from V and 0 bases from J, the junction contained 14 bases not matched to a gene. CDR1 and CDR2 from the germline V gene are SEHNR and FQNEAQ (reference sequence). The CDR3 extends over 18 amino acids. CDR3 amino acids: CASTHEFLAGAYQETQYF. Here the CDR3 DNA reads TGTGCCAGCACCCACGAATTCCTAGCGGGAGCATACCAAGAGACCCAGTACTTC.

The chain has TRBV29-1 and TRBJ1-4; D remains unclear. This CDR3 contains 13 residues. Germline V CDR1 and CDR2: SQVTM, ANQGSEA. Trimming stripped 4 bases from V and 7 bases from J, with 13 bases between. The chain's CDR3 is CSVGQAGFEKLFF. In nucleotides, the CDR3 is TGCAGCGTTGGCCAGGCGGGTTTTGAAAAACTGTTTTTT.

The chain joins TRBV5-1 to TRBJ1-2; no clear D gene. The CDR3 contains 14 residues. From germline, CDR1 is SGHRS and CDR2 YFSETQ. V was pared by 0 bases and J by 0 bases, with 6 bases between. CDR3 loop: CASSLESPNYGYTF. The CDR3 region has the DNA TGCGCCAGCAGCTTGGAGAGCCCTAACTATGGCTACACCTTC.

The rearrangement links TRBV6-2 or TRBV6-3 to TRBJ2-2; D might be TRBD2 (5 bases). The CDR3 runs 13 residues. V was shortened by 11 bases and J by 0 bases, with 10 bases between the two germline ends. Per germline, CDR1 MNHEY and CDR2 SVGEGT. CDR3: CAGGLTNTGELFF. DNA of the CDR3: TGTGCCGGCGGACTTACGAACACCGGGGAGCTGTTTTTT.